The entry that follows covers one TCR beta chain sequence. Antigen: not known. It was second doses at about 4 or about 12 weeks that were pooled. Profiling relied on immunoSEQ multiplex PCR, and the TCRdb table lists in-frame clones only, not all of them. Altogether 150,000 or so clones are present, over 80% being singletons, with the ten largest covering roughly 3.3%. The data are from a study of T cell responses to AZD1222 COVID-19 vaccine. General study findings and limits: There were repertoire samples only from the period after the peak T cell response. Spike-wide vaccine-associated CD4 TCRs dominated at 160-218 and 743-854. Females made up more of the donors, who were largely white British, and clonal diversity may have come out too low.

Germline V CDR1 and CDR2: SGHTA, FQGNSA. The CDR3 length is 16 residues. J gave up 5 bases and V 5 bases, and 11 bases lay outside the gene matches. Sequencing was performed on peripheral blood, taken 28 days after the second AZD1222 dose. The sequence came from an adult who received the AZD1222 COVID-19 vaccine. This rearrangement joins TRBV7-2 to TRBJ2-5, with 10 bases lining up with TRBD2. CDR3 in amino acids: CASSRSGRALGETQYF. DNA of the CDR3: TGTGCCAGCAGCAGGAGCGGGAGGGCCCTCGGGGAGACCCAGTACTTC.